This T cell receptor beta chain was sequenced for a study of monozygotic twins with inflammatory bowel disease. Findings and limits, study-wide: A distinction between different T cell subtypes was not possible. Possibly because of limited power, concordant and discordant twins showed no difference in repertoire similarity.

Each TCR library used about 3,500 ng of total RNA. TCRdb re-called the 5' RACE reads, yielding one record per CDR3 amino acid sequence without DNA. The sample has 400,000 or so distinct CDR3 sequences. The CDR3 extends over 14 amino acids. CDR1 SGHVS and CDR2 FNYEAQ come from the germline V gene. About this clonotype itself: Its antigen remains unidentified.

The V call is TRBV7-6, the J call TRBJ2-7; the D call from TCRdb, TRBD1, cannot be confirmed without DNA. The source is a human donor with ulcerative colitis or Crohn's disease, or a healthy co-twin of an affected twin (not recorded which). Sequenced: blood. The CDR3 reads CASSLAGTVYEQYF.